The 22 T cell receptor beta chains below were found in one sample sequenced in a study of T cell responses to AZD1222 COVID-19 vaccine. Sequencing used immunoSEQ multiplex PCR; TCRdb keeps in-frame clones, though not all of them. Counted here are 120,000 to 150,000 clones, 80% to 95% occurring once; the ten biggest clones make up roughly 3.1%. The sample in question was peripheral blood, obtained on day 0 of AZD1222 vaccination. The receptors were sampled from an adult in good health.

The V and J genes are TRBV5-4 and TRBJ1-3; D is unresolved. The CDR3 has 13 residues. Trimming stripped 2 bases from V and 1 base from J, with 4 bases between. CDR1 SGHNT and CDR2 YYREEE come from the germline V gene (reference sequence). CDR3: CASSLNSGNTIYF. The CDR3 DNA reads TGTGCCAGCAGCTTAAATTCTGGAAACACCATATATTTT.

This chain uses TRBV19 with TRBJ2-1; D unclear. Germline CDR1 and CDR2: LNHDA and SQIVND (reference sequence). This CDR3 has 14 residues. Trimming pared 1 base from V and 2 bases from J, leaving 6 bases between. The CDR3 is CASSIGAAYNEQFF. CDR3 DNA sequence: TGTGCCAGTAGTATAGGGGCAGCCTACAATGAGCAGTTCTTC. Using reference TRBV19 and TRBJ2-1 for the parts outside the CDR3, the full variable domain is DGGITQSPKYLFRKEGQNVTLSCEQNLNHDAMYWYRQDPGQGLRLIYYSQIVNDFQKGDIAEGYSVSREKKESFPLTVTSAQKNPTAFYLCASSIGAAYNEQFFGPGTRLTVL.

This chain uses TRBV4-2 with TRBJ1-1; possible D gene TRBD1, 5 bases. CDR1 LGHNA and CDR2 YNFKEQ come from the germline V gene. V lost 2 bases and J lost 3, with 16 bases in between. CDR3 length equals 16 residues. The CDR3 DNA follows: TGTGCCAGCAGCCAAATAACCCCAGGGCCCCACACTGAAGCTTTCTTT. Its protein product is CASSQITPGPHTEAFF.

The J gene is TRBJ2-7, the V gene TRBV18; D is undetermined. V was shortened by 3 bases and J by 6 bases, with 15 bases between the two germline ends. CDR1 and CDR2 (germline): KGHSH, LQKENI. CDR3 length: 14 residues. In nucleotides, the CDR3 is TGTGCCAGCTCACCGGACGGTCCGTTAGGCGAGCAGTACTTC. Its translation is CASSPDGPLGEQYF.

The chain joins TRBV4-1 to TRBJ2-7, with D unclear. Trimming left V 0 bases short and J 0 bases short, with 12 bases between. The germline CDR1 and CDR2 sequences are MGHRA and YSYEKL. CDR3 size: 16 residues. The chain's CDR3 is CASSQDGLESSYEQYF. In DNA form, the CDR3 reads TGCGCCAGCAGCCAAGACGGCCTAGAGAGCTCCTACGAGCAGTACTTC.

The rearrangement uses TRBV10-1 and TRBJ2-1; TRBD2 matches 10 bases. The CDR3 sequence is 18 residues long. Losses at the gene ends were 3 bases for V and 9 bases for J; bases not matched to a gene: 17. Germline CDR1 is WNHNN and CDR2 is SYGVQD (reference sequence). The CDR3 protein is CASSDGDGAGGPRGEQFF. CDR3 in DNA: TGCGCCAGCAGTGACGGGGATGGAGCGGGAGGGCCAAGGGGTGAGCAGTTCTTC.

The chain is built from TRBV6-1 and TRBJ1-5; 9 bases match TRBD1. CDR3 length equals 16 residues. V was clipped by 3 bases and J by 7 bases; unmatched bases: 10. Germline values: CDR1 MNHNS, CDR2 SASEGT. CDR3 region: CASSDLGTGIGQPQHF. CDR3 nucleotides: TGTGCCAGCAGTGATCTTGGGACAGGGATCGGCCAGCCCCAGCATTTT.

This clone is a singleton in its sample. The chain links TRBV20-1 to TRBJ1-5; D is unclear. Trimming shortened V by 3 bases and J by 4 bases, and 10 bases separated the two germline ends. The germline V gene encodes CDR1 DFQATT and CDR2 SNEGSKA (reference sequence). The CDR3 covers 13 residues. The CDR3 DNA reads as TGCAGTGCTAGTTTAACGGAGAATCAGCCCCAGCATTTT. As protein: CSASLTENQPQHF.

The J gene is TRBJ1-1, the V gene TRBV19; D unresolved. In germline, CDR1 is LNHDA, CDR2 SQIVND (reference sequence). This CDR3 is built from 15 residues. The V end was cut by 0 bases, the J end by 2 bases, with 10 bases between. For the CDR3, the DNA is TGTGCCAGTAGTATAGATCGAGTGGGTAACACTGAAGCTTTCTTT. Its protein is CASSIDRVGNTEAFF.

The rearrangement links TRBV27 to TRBJ2-1, with TRBD2 identical over 14 bases. Germline-derived CDR1 and CDR2 are MNHEY and SMNVEV (reference sequence). The CDR3 spans 15 residues. V lost 5 bases, J lost 7 bases, and 4 bases stayed unmatched. The CDR3 sequence is CASSLGTSGRNEQFF. DNA of the CDR3: TGTGCCAGCAGTCTCGGGACTAGCGGGAGAAATGAGCAGTTCTTC.

CDR3: CASSYIGTETQYF. As DNA, the CDR3 is TGTGCCAGCAGTTATATTGGAACGGAGACCCAGTACTTC. This chain connects TRBV6-5 to TRBJ2-5; D uncertain. The CDR3 sequence is 13 residues long. Germline V CDR1 and CDR2: MNHEY, SVGAGI. Between the trimmed V and J ends, which lost 3 bases and 5 bases, there was a span of 10 bases.

This chain's CDR3 is CASSRGGQGQVDTQYF. CDR3 nucleotides: TGTGCCAGCAGCCGCGGTGGACAGGGGCAGGTAGATACGCAGTATTTT. The chain recombines TRBV5-4 with TRBJ2-3; 9 positions agree with TRBD1. CDR3 length equals 16 residues. Trimming took 4 bases from V and 5 from J; bases not matched to a gene: 11. Germline V CDR1 and CDR2: SGHNT, YYREEE (reference sequence).

The chain joins TRBV6-6 to TRBJ1-4, with D possibly TRBD1 on 6 matching bases. The germline CDR1 and CDR2 sequences are MNHNY and SVGAGI (reference sequence). The CDR3 runs to 16 residues. Deletions cut 8 bases from V and 4 bases from J, with 20 bases between. CDR3 in DNA: TGTGCCAGCGGACGGGGGGTATACAGGGTTAATGAAAAACTGTTTTTT. Translated, it gives CASGRGVYRVNEKLFF.

This rearrangement joins TRBV21-1 to TRBJ1-4. TRBV21-1 represents a pseudogene. The CDR3 has 14 residues. The CDR3 nucleotides are TGTGCCAGCAGACAACGGGGGTCTAATGAAAAACTGTTTTTT. Translating gives CASRQRGSNEKLFF.

On this clone: The junction departs from the called germline gene at one end, perhaps through a read error. The chain uses TRBV18 and TRBJ1-1; 8 bases fit TRBD1. Looked up from germline, CDR1 is KGHSH and CDR2 is LQKENI. This CDR3 comprises 14 residues. DNA of the CDR3: TGTGCCAGCTCACCTTCTTTGGACAGGGCTGAGGCTTTCTTT. Translated, it gives CASSPSLDRAEAFF.

The chain recombines TRBV4-2 with TRBJ2-7, with D perhaps matching TRBD2 (6 bases). Germline V gene data show CDR1 as LGHNA and CDR2 as YNFKEQ. The CDR3 has 18 residues. Trimming left V 0 bases short and J 3 bases short, with 21 bases between. CDR3 region: CASSQETFGAGSYYEQYF. As DNA, the CDR3 is TGTGCCAGCAGCCAAGAAACTTTTGGGGCGGGATCGTACTACGAGCAGTACTTC.

The chain couples TRBV5-1 to TRBJ2-7; 8 bases line up with TRBD1. Germline V gene sequence: CDR1 SGHRS, CDR2 YFSETQ. Losses at the gene ends were 0 bases for V and 6 bases for J; bases not matched to a gene: 2. CDR3 length: 13 amino acids. In nucleotides, the CDR3 is TGCGCCAGCAGCTTGGCCGACAGGGGCGAGCAGTACTTC. Translation gives CASSLADRGEQYF.

This clone has more than one count but fewer than ten. The chain employs TRBV5-6 and TRBJ2-2, with D maybe TRBD1 (6 bases). Germline CDR1 and CDR2: SGHDT and YYEEEE. The V gene lost 2 bases and the J gene lost 7 bases, with 18 bases spanning the gap. This CDR3 has 16 amino acids. The CDR3 DNA reads as TGTGCCAGCAGCTTATCCCTAGGGGGTTGGATCGGGGAGCTGTTTTTT. It encodes CASSLSLGGWIGELFF.

This clone has just a few counts. The chain joins TRBV18 to TRBJ1-5; 7 bases fit TRBD1. V trimming: 6 bases; J trimming: 0 bases; junction bases outside the gene matches: 11. The germline V gene has CDR1 KGHSH and CDR2 LQKENI. The CDR3 loop spans 17 amino acids. The CDR3, as DNA: TGTGCCAGCTCTAATACAGGGGCCGCCAATAGCAATCAGCCCCAGCATTTT. As protein: CASSNTGAANSNQPQHF. Looking up the rest from reference TRBV18 and TRBJ1-5 gives the full variable domain: NAGVMQNPRHLVRRRGQEARLRCSPMKGHSHVYWYRQLPEEGLKFMVYLQKENIIDESGMPKERFSAEFPKEGPSILRIQQVVRGDSAAYFCASSNTGAANSNQPQHFGDGTRLSIL.

V gene TRBV30 combines with J gene TRBJ1-6; the D is unclear. Germline V gives CDR1 GTSNPN, CDR2 SVGIG (reference sequence). The CDR3 has 13 amino acids. With 3 bases removed from V and 7 bases from J, the gap between germline ends came to 10 bases. The CDR3 region is CAWRVLSNSPLHF. The CDR3 region has the DNA TGTGCCTGGAGGGTCCTGTCAAATTCACCCCTCCACTTT. The full variable domain, completed using reference TRBV30 and TRBJ1-6, is SQTIHQWPATLVQPVGSPLSLECTVEGTSNPNLYWYRQAAGRGLQLLFYSVGIGQISSEVPQNLSASRPQDRQFILSSKKLLLSDSGFYLCAWRVLSNSPLHFGNGTRLTVT.

CDR3 DNA: TGTGCCAGCAGCTTGCTGGGCCCCTACGAGCAGTACTTC. Translation: CASSLLGPYEQYF. The chain couples TRBV5-6 to TRBJ2-7, with D uncertain. The CDR3 consists of 13 residues. CDR1 is SGHDT, CDR2 YYEEEE, per germline. The V end lost 1 base, the J end lost 2 bases, and 7 bases lay between the germline ends.

The chain uses TRBV19 and TRBJ1-5, with TRBD1 identical over 11 bases. The V gene end was trimmed by 6 bases and the J gene end by 0 bases; junction bases not matched to a gene: 4. The CDR3 spans 16 residues. Germline CDR1 is LNHDA and CDR2 is SQIVND (reference sequence). CDR3 nucleotides: TGTGCCAGTAGGGACAGGGGGCTATATAGCAATCAGCCCCAGCATTTT. It is translated as CASRDRGLYSNQPQHF.